This entry lists 21 T cell receptor beta chains sequenced from one sample in a study of PD-1 blockade in classical Hodgkin lymphoma. All trial patients relapsed after autologous stem cell transplantation. Profiled with immunoSEQ multiplex PCR; TCRdb holds only in-frame clones, not every one. Of some 38,000 clones in the sample, less than 80% were seen once. The input for sequencing was peripheral blood mononuclear cells (PBMCs), taken at baseline. The source is a human donor with classical Hodgkin lymphoma.

This chain connects TRBV6-5 to TRBJ2-5; D gene unclear. CDR1 and CDR2 (germline): MNHEY, SVGAGI. V lost 6 bases to trimming and J lost 5 bases, with 7 bases between them. The length of the CDR3 is 11 residues. The CDR3 region is CASSSRETQYF. The CDR3 nucleotides are TGTGCCAGCAGCTCCCGGGAGACCCAGTACTTC.

A few counts support this clone. This chain links TRBV7-8 with TRBJ2-1; 8 positions agree with TRBD2. Germline CDR1 and CDR2: SGHVS and FQNEAQ. The CDR3 is made up of 15 amino acids. With V trimmed by 5 bases and J by 7 bases, 10 bases remained unmatched. The CDR3 DNA follows: TGTGCCAGCAGCCCTTCAACGGGGGGGGCAAATGAGCAGTTCTTC. As protein: CASSPSTGGANEQFF.

This chain connects TRBV6-1 to TRBJ1-6; D ambiguous. Germline lookup yields CDR1 MNHNS and CDR2 SASEGT. Trimming stripped 4 bases from V and 4 bases from J, with 20 bases between. This CDR3 has 18 amino acids. CDR3: CASSATLSRGPYNSPLHF. In DNA, the CDR3 is TGTGCCAGCAGTGCTACTCTCTCGAGAGGCCCTTATAATTCACCCCTCCACTTT.

CDR3 residues: CASTLDSGGELFF. In DNA form, the CDR3 reads TGTGCCAGCACCCTGGACAGTGGCGGGGAGCTGTTTTTT. J is TRBJ2-2 and V is TRBV6-5; TRBD1 might be the D (6 bases). Per the germline V gene, CDR1 is MNHEY and CDR2 is SVGAGI. The germline V and J ends were trimmed by 7 bases and 7 bases, with 13 bases remaining between them. The CDR3 loop spans 13 amino acids.

This clone was seen a handful of times. The chain recombines TRBV28 with TRBJ2-4, with D possibly being TRBD1 (6 bases). V shed 5 bases and J shed 2 bases, with 28 bases lying between them. CDR1 and CDR2 from the germline V gene are MDHEN and SYDVKM. The CDR3 totals 20 residues. CDR3 DNA sequence: TGTGCCAGCAGTCCTCAGGGAGACAGGTCGGTGATTGGGACCAAAAACATTCAGTACTTC. Translated: CASSPQGDRSVIGTKNIQYF.

This clone was seen just once. The chain couples TRBV25-1 to TRBJ2-3; 11 positions agree with TRBD2. J was trimmed by 2 bases and V by 1 base; bases with no gene match: 2. Germline CDR1 MGHDK, CDR2 SYGVNS. The CDR3 sequence is 16 residues long. CDR3 residues: CASSEWTSGYTDTQYF. CDR3 DNA: TGTGCCAGCAGTGAATGGACTAGCGGGTACACAGATACGCAGTATTTT.

This clone was detected only a few times. This chain uses TRBV19 with TRBJ1-5; D perhaps matches TRBD1 (6 bases). Germline CDR1 is LNHDA and CDR2 is SQIVND (reference sequence). The CDR3 contains 20 residues. V was shortened by 6 bases and J by 7 bases, with 34 bases between the two germline ends. The CDR3 loop reads CASSIPSFLPDSYRSQPQHF. DNA of the CDR3: TGTGCCAGTAGCATACCCTCATTTTTACCGGACAGTTATAGATCGCAGCCCCAGCATTTT.

The gene calls are TRBV5-5 and TRBJ2-3; D is perhaps TRBD2 (6 bases). The CDR3 is 12 residues long. The ends were cut back, 2 bases at V and 11 bases at J, with 12 bases in the middle. CDR1 and CDR2 from the germline V gene are SGHKS and YYEKEE (reference sequence). Written as DNA, the CDR3 is TGTGCCAGCAGCTTAGCGGTGGGAGGGCAGTATTTT. Translating gives CASSLAVGGQYF.

The rearrangement links TRBV7-2 to TRBJ2-5; perhaps D is TRBD1 or TRBD2 (5 bases each). The CDR3 is made up of 15 amino acids. V was trimmed by 5 bases and J by 1 base, leaving 14 bases between them. CDR1 is SGHTA, CDR2 FQGNSA, per germline. Written as DNA, the CDR3 is TGTGCCAGCAGCCTGGGGGTAGCGCTCCAAGAGACCCAGTACTTC. This encodes CASSLGVALQETQYF.

V is TRBV18 and J is TRBJ2-4, with D tentatively TRBD1 or TRBD2 (5 bases each). The CDR3 has 16 amino acids. Trimming removed 4 bases from V and 0 bases from J, with 13 bases in between. CDR1 is KGHSH and CDR2 is LQKENI in the germline V gene. The CDR3 DNA reads TGTGCCAGCTCACGGCAGACAGAGGGAGCCAAAAACATTCAGTACTTC. Translation: CASSRQTEGAKNIQYF.

This chain connects TRBV28 to TRBJ2-7; D gene uncertain. This CDR3 region has 16 residues. The V end was cut by 5 bases, the J end by 5 bases, with 22 bases between. Per the germline V gene, CDR1 is MDHEN and CDR2 is SYDVKM. The chain's CDR3 is CASSMLGSETANEQYF. DNA for the CDR3: TGTGCCAGCAGTATGTTGGGTTCAGAAACAGCTAACGAGCAGTACTTC.

This chain uses TRBV6-1 with TRBJ1-2; tentatively, D is TRBD1 (5 bases). V was trimmed by 1 base and J by 8 bases, leaving 14 bases between them. CDR3 length: 14 amino acids. From germline, CDR1 is MNHNS and CDR2 SASEGT. The CDR3 DNA sequence: TGTGCCAGCAGTGAAGTCTGGACACGAGACGGCTACACCTTC. Residues: CASSEVWTRDGYTF.

V and J are TRBV9 and TRBJ1-2, with D uncertain. The CDR3 spans 12 residues. The V gene lost 3 bases and the J gene lost 6 bases, with 9 bases spanning the gap. Germline assignment: CDR1 SGDLS and CDR2 YYNGEE. The CDR3 is CASSASLHGYTF. CDR3 sequence (DNA): TGTGCCAGCAGCGCCTCCCTTCATGGCTACACCTTC.

Here the CDR3 reads CASSPGLDHGGTQYF. The CDR3 bases are TGTGCCAGCAGCCCTGGGCTGGACCACGGAGGGACCCAGTACTTC. V usage is TRBV6-1 and J usage is TRBJ2-5; tentatively, D is TRBD2 (5 bases). Between the trimmed V and J ends, which lost 6 bases and 7 bases, there was a span of 21 bases. The CDR3 covers 15 residues. The V gene's germline CDR1 is MNHNS and CDR2 SASEGT.

This clone was detected only once. The chain couples TRBV21-1 to TRBJ2-5; the D call of TRBD2 is as the table states it, not checked on the DNA. TRBV21-1 is annotated as a pseudogene. CDR3 length equals 15 residues. CDR3 coding DNA: TGTGCCAGCAGCAAAAAGACTAGCAGCCAAGAGACCCAGTACTTC. Its translation is CASSKKTSSQETQYF.

This chain connects TRBV2 to TRBJ2-7; TRBD1 aligns across 9 bases. V trimming: 4 bases; J trimming: 5 bases; junction bases outside the gene matches: 9. The CDR3 consists of 15 residues. CDR1 and CDR2 from the germline V gene are SNHLY and FYNNEI. CDR3 sequence reads: CASSGWDREDDEQYF. CDR3 nucleotides: TGTGCCAGCAGTGGGTGGGACAGGGAGGATGACGAGCAGTACTTC.

CDR3 coding DNA: TGTGCCAGCAGCTTGAATGCCGGTGGCTACACCTTC. It specifies CASSLNAGGYTF. The chain has TRBV5-6 and TRBJ1-2; no definite D call. Trimming shortened V by 1 base and J by 7 bases, and 8 bases separated the two germline ends. CDR1 and CDR2 from the germline V gene are SGHDT and YYEEEE. There are 12 residues in the CDR3.

This clone appeared a single time. V is TRBV7-9 and J is TRBJ1-2; D might be TRBD1 (5 bases). This CDR3 contains 16 residues. CDR1 and CDR2 (germline): SEHNR, FQNEAQ (reference sequence). The V end was cut by 0 bases, the J end by 4 bases, with 15 bases between. DNA for the CDR3: TGTGCCAGCAGCTTAGCGGGGCAGGGCCTAAGCTATGGCTACACCTTC. This sequence encodes CASSLAGQGLSYGYTF.

V is TRBV7-8 and J is TRBJ1-1, with D uncertain. In germline, CDR1 is SGHVS, CDR2 FQNEAQ. This CDR3 has 13 residues. The V and J ends lost 2 bases and 2 bases respectively, with 6 bases between them. CDR3: CASSLKSNTEAFF. In nucleotides, the CDR3 is TGTGCCAGCAGCTTAAAATCAAACACTGAAGCTTTCTTT.

The chain carries TRBV11-2 and TRBJ2-7, with 10 bases lining up with TRBD2. J was trimmed by 3 bases and V by 5 bases; bases with no gene match: 7. The CDR3 extends over 15 amino acids. Per the germline V gene, CDR1 is SGHAT and CDR2 is FQNNGV. The chain's CDR3 is CASSNRGTSDYEQYF. The DNA for the CDR3 is TGTGCCAGCAGCAATAGGGGGACTAGCGACTACGAGCAGTACTTC.

This clone has only a few counts. The J gene is TRBJ1-2, the V gene TRBV9; 10 bases fit TRBD1. The ends lost 4 bases at V and 5 bases at J; junction bases unmatched: 5. Looked up from germline, CDR1 is SGDLS and CDR2 is YYNGEE. The CDR3 is made up of 14 amino acids. The CDR3, as DNA: TGTGCCAGCAGCTCCGGGACAGGGGTTTATGGCTACACCTTC. Its protein is CASSSGTGVYGYTF.